Shown below are 21 T cell receptor beta chains from a single sample sequenced in a study of blood T cell dynamics during melanoma immunotherapy. Produced via immunoSEQ multiplex PCR; TCRdb's table is partial and in-frame only. The sample has 10,000 to 13,000 clones, 85% to 90% seen once; the top ten hold roughly 6.9%. Time point given: week 3, after first cycle of checkpoint inhibitor. This sample comprised blood, obtained from a patient treated with checkpoint blockade. Receptors originate from a human donor with melanoma.

The chain uses TRBV6-1 and TRBJ2-1; D is unclear. Germline values: CDR1 MNHNS, CDR2 SASEGT. The CDR3 loop spans 15 amino acids. V gave up 6 bases and J gave up 6 bases, with 18 bases separating them. DNA for the CDR3: TGTGCCAGCAGCCCAAGGCCTCTATCAGGCAATGAGCAGTTCTTC. Its translation: CASSPRPLSGNEQFF.

This sequence joins TRBV6-1 and TRBJ1-5, with D uncertain. Germline loops: CDR1 MNHNS, CDR2 SASEGT. CDR3 size: 15 residues. V lost 6 bases and J 0 bases, leaving 12 bases between the germline ends. CDR3 residues: CASRPSADSNQPQHF. In nucleotides, the CDR3 is TGTGCCAGCAGACCGTCGGCAGATAGCAATCAGCCCCAGCATTTT.

To note about this clone: One end of the junction is discordant with germline, which a read error may explain. The chain has TRBV7-7 and TRBJ2-5, with 7 bases fitting TRBD1. This CDR3 spans 14 amino acids. Germline CDR1 is SSHAT and CDR2 is FNYEAQ (reference sequence). The CDR3 is CASSSGTVGETQYF. The CDR3 DNA sequence: TGTGCTAGCAGCTCAGGGACAGTGGGGGAGACCCAGTACTTC.

The chain links TRBV4-3 to TRBJ2-2; 7 bases agree with TRBD2. J lost 4 bases, V lost 1 base, and 6 bases had no gene match. Per germline, CDR1 LGHNA and CDR2 YSLEER. CDR3 length: 16 amino acids. The CDR3 DNA reads TGCGCCAGCAGCCAAGTCTCGGGACTAATCACCGGGGAGCTGTTTTTT. It is translated as CASSQVSGLITGELFF.

This chain links TRBV12-5 with TRBJ2-5; a weak D match, TRBD2 (6 bases). Trimming took 1 base from V and 5 from J, leaving 14 bases between them. Germline CDR1 and CDR2: LGHNT and FRNRAP. CDR3 length equals 15 residues. This chain's CDR3 is CASGLGNGAGETQYF. The DNA for the CDR3 is TGTGCTAGTGGTTTGGGGAACGGGGCGGGGGAGACCCAGTACTTC.

The J gene is TRBJ2-5, the V gene TRBV2, with a possible D match to TRBD2 (6 bases). Germline-derived CDR1 and CDR2 are SNHLY and FYNNEI. Trimming shortened V by 0 bases and J by 5 bases, and 13 bases separated the two germline ends. This CDR3 has 15 residues. The CDR3 sequence: CASSEALTSRETQYF. The CDR3 DNA reads TGTGCCAGCAGTGAAGCGCTAACTAGCAGGGAGACCCAGTACTTC. Looking up the rest from reference TRBV2 and TRBJ2-5 gives the full variable domain: EPEVTQTPSHQVTQMGQEVILRCVPISNHLYFYWYRQILGQKVEFLVSFYNNEISEKSEIFDDQFSVERPDGSNFTLKIRSTKLEDSAMYFCASSEALTSRETQYFGPGTRLLVL.

In this sample, this clone turned up once. This chain uses TRBV5-1 with TRBJ1-1, with D possibly being TRBD1 (5 bases). The V gene's germline CDR1 is SGHRS and CDR2 YFSETQ. CDR3 length: 14 residues. Trimming removed 1 base from V and 2 bases from J, with 9 bases in between. The CDR3 sequence: CASSLQGFNTEAFF. The CDR3 DNA is TGCGCCAGCAGCTTGCAGGGATTTAACACTGAAGCTTTCTTT.

This clone was found a few times. V and J are TRBV7-2 and TRBJ2-7; D gene ambiguous. CDR3 length: 12 residues. The V end lost 1 base, the J end lost 3 bases, and 4 bases lay between the germline ends. Germline CDR1 and CDR2: SGHTA and FQGNSA. The CDR3 loop is CASSLVHYEQYF. The CDR3 DNA sequence: TGTGCCAGCAGCTTAGTCCACTACGAGCAGTACTTC.

CDR3 nucleotides: TGTGCCAGCAGTAGGGCGGTCCTAACAGAGACCCAGTACTTC. This gives the protein CASSRAVLTETQYF. The rearrangement uses TRBV6-6 and TRBJ2-5; D uncertain. Trimming removed 5 bases from V and 4 bases from J, with 14 bases in between. The CDR3 has 14 residues. CDR1 and CDR2 from the germline V gene are MNHNY and SVGAGI (reference sequence).

V gene TRBV4-1 combines with J gene TRBJ2-1; D call uncertain. Germline CDR1 is MGHRA and CDR2 is YSYEKL. V shed 0 bases and J shed 5 bases, with 11 bases lying between them. The CDR3 loop spans 15 amino acids. The DNA of the CDR3 is TGCGCCAGCAGCCAAGATTGGGGTAGCAACAATGAGCAGTTCTTC. This encodes CASSQDWGSNNEQFF.

In its sample, this clone was seen once. This rearrangement joins TRBV7-9 to TRBJ2-2; D may be TRBD1 (6 bases). CDR1 and CDR2 (germline): SEHNR, FQNEAQ (reference sequence). The CDR3 contains 17 residues. Trimming cost V 5 bases and J 2 bases, with 18 bases left between them. CDR3 DNA: TGTGCCAGCAGCCCACACCGGGACACTAGTAACACCGGGGAGCTGTTTTTT. This codes for CASSPHRDTSNTGELFF.

The V and J genes are TRBV2 and TRBJ1-3, with TRBD1 matching 10 bases. V shed 5 bases, J shed 4 bases, and the junction held 5 bases outside the gene matches. This CDR3 has 15 amino acids. CDR1 and CDR2 (germline): SNHLY, FYNNEI. The CDR3 reads CASSPTGGTGNTIYF. The CDR3 DNA reads as TGTGCCAGCAGTCCGACAGGGGGCACGGGAAACACCATATATTTT.

J is TRBJ1-1 and V is TRBV6-1; TRBD1 is a possible D gene (5 bases). The length of the CDR3 is 13 residues. Germline CDR1 MNHNS, CDR2 SASEGT. V was trimmed by 3 bases and J by 7 bases, leaving 12 bases between them. The CDR3: CASSDVRGYEAFF. The CDR3 DNA sequence: TGTGCCAGCAGTGATGTTAGGGGCTATGAAGCTTTCTTT.

V gene TRBV7-9 combines with J gene TRBJ2-2; TRBD2 matches 15 bases. J lost 4 bases, V lost 5 bases, and 8 bases had no gene match. The CDR3 length is 18 residues. Germline CDR1 reads SEHNR; CDR2 reads FQNEAQ (reference sequence). For the CDR3, the DNA is TGTGCCAGCAGCCCGGGGACTAGCGGGGGGCGAGGCACCGGGGAGCTGTTTTTT. Encoded protein: CASSPGTSGGRGTGELFF. The variable domain in full, completed from reference TRBV7-9 and TRBJ2-2, reads DTGVSQNPRHKITKRGQNVTFRCDPISEHNRLYWYRQTLGQGPEFLTYFQNEAQLEKSRLLSDRFSAERPKGSFSTLEIQRTEQGDSAMYLCASSPGTSGGRGTGELFFGEGSRLTVL.

The V gene is TRBV5-5, the J gene TRBJ2-1; TRBD1 might be the D (6 bases). Trimming removed 7 bases at V and 7 bases at J, with 21 bases between. Germline CDR1 SGHKS, CDR2 YYEKEE (reference sequence). This CDR3 contains 15 residues. The chain's CDR3 is CASSQGDTNGNEQFF. The CDR3 bases are TGTGCCAGCTCCCAAGGGGACACGAATGGAAATGAGCAGTTCTTC.

The rearrangement links TRBV2 to TRBJ1-5; D perhaps matches TRBD1 (5 bases). Germline assignment: CDR1 SNHLY and CDR2 FYNNEI. This CDR3 spans 14 amino acids. V lost 1 base to trimming and J lost 7 bases, with 11 bases between them. In DNA, the CDR3 is TGTGCCAGCAGTGAAGGAAGCAGGGTGCAGCCCCAGCATTTT. It translates to CASSEGSRVQPQHF. Full variable domain (outside the CDR3, taken from reference TRBV2 and TRBJ1-5): EPEVTQTPSHQVTQMGQEVILRCVPISNHLYFYWYRQILGQKVEFLVSFYNNEISEKSEIFDDQFSVERPDGSNFTLKIRSTKLEDSAMYFCASSEGSRVQPQHFGDGTRLSIL.

V usage is TRBV6-5 and J usage is TRBJ2-5, with 8 nucleotides matching TRBD1. Trimming took 6 bases from V and 2 from J; bases not matched to a gene: 2. The CDR3 contains 13 residues. Germline assignment: CDR1 MNHEY and CDR2 SVGAGI. The CDR3 DNA reads as TGTGCCAGCAGGTGGACAGGGCAAGAGACCCAGTACTTC. It translates to CASRWTGQETQYF.

The chain has TRBV7-9 and TRBJ2-3; D is ambiguous. V lost 5 bases and J 4 bases, leaving 7 bases between the germline ends. The CDR3 is made up of 12 amino acids. Per germline, CDR1 SEHNR and CDR2 FQNEAQ (reference sequence). This CDR3 is CASSQRADTQYF. The DNA for the CDR3 is TGTGCCAGCAGCCAACGGGCAGATACGCAGTATTTT. Variable domain in full (rest from reference TRBV7-9 and TRBJ2-3): DTGVSQNPRHKITKRGQNVTFRCDPISEHNRLYWYRQTLGQGPEFLTYFQNEAQLEKSRLLSDRFSAERPKGSFSTLEIQRTEQGDSAMYLCASSQRADTQYFGPGTRLTVL.

This chain joins TRBV2 and TRBJ2-5; D remains ambiguous. V gave up 6 bases and J gave up 5 bases, with 10 bases separating them. CDR1 is SNHLY and CDR2 is FYNNEI in the germline V gene. The CDR3 runs to 12 residues. As DNA, the CDR3 is TGTGCCAGCAGATACGGTGGGGAGACCCAGTACTTC. This translates into CASRYGGETQYF. Full variable domain (outside the CDR3, taken from reference TRBV2 and TRBJ2-5): EPEVTQTPSHQVTQMGQEVILRCVPISNHLYFYWYRQILGQKVEFLVSFYNNEISEKSEIFDDQFSVERPDGSNFTLKIRSTKLEDSAMYFCASRYGGETQYFGPGTRLLVL.

This sequence joins TRBV5-1 and TRBJ2-5, with 11 positions matching TRBD2. J gave up 2 bases and V 3 bases, and 6 bases lay outside the gene matches. The CDR3 has 16 amino acids. Germline V lookup: CDR1 SGHRS, CDR2 YFSETQ. The CDR3 DNA follows: TGCGCCAGCAGCTCTCGACTAGCGGGGCCTCAAGAGACCCAGTACTTC. As protein: CASSSRLAGPQETQYF.

This rearrangement joins TRBV19 to TRBJ2-2; TRBD1 might be the D (7 bases). V dropped 4 bases and J dropped 4 bases, with 16 bases sitting between them. Per germline, CDR1 LNHDA and CDR2 SQIVND (reference sequence). The length of the CDR3 is 16 residues. The CDR3 DNA sequence: TGTGCCAGTAGTACGCACCCAGGGGGAGGCACCGGGGAGCTGTTTTTT. Translating it yields CASSTHPGGGTGELFF.